The present TCR beta chain was sequenced within a study of blood T cells in healthy people across ages (dated by TCRdb to the mid-2010s). Study-wide context: In model experiments, template switching captured about one uniquely barcoded TCR beta cDNA molecule for every two T cells. To track age-related changes in TCR beta repertoire diversity, the study relied on deep sequencing normalized with unique cDNA molecular identifiers. Donors were grouped into four age groups: young (average roughly 17 years), middle-aged (roughly 37), aged (around 60) and long-lived (roughly 80). To avoid experimental bias, donors of different ages were randomly spread across the sequencing lanes. For two donors (one aged 18 to 30 and one aged 80 or older), the study analyzed two additional independent replicas of 1 million unique cDNA reads from the same blood draw. The investigation overall reported the following: Because the CMV infection status of the donors was unknown, age-related changes in expanded clonotypes may potentially have been confounded. There was a strong correlation between observed TCR beta diversity and the percentage of naive T cells measured by flow cytometry. Observed TCR beta diversity per million T cells fell roughly linearly with age, and a significant reduction was already apparent by age around 44. Because profiling used bulk unsorted PBMCs, naive and antigen-experienced compartments could not be compared conclusively. Compared with the aged group, the long-lived group had more naive CD4+ T cells, fewer expanded clones and increased TCR diversity, a pattern suggesting age selection. Estimates of total diversity based on one million sequenced T cells were considered lower bounds and underestimates.

Reading from cysteine to phenylalanine, the CDR3 counts 13 amino acids. CDR3 DNA is the only sequence kept; it has 39 bases, read in frame from the first base. For CDR1 and CDR2, the germline V gene lists MDHEN and SYDVKM. V loses 9 bases of germline sequence and J loses 4 bases, and the interval between the two ends is 15 bases. The approximately 39 donors, aged 6 to 90 years, were systemically healthy Caucasian individuals from Russia. Roughly 9.5 milliliters of peripheral blood were drawn from each donor into EDTA-treated Vacutainer tubes. PBMCs were isolated by Ficoll-Paque density-gradient centrifugation, with at least 7 million obtained per sample. Trizol reagent was used to extract total RNA from the PBMCs, yielding at least 6 micrograms per sample. Naive CD45RAhigh/CD27high T cell percentages were measured by flow cytometry on a PBMC aliquot from every donor. The library was made by 5' RACE. Instrument used: Illumina HiSeq 2500. A second PCR of about 6 to 11 cycles was run with a J-beta primer mix and a sample-barcoded 5' primer. A template-switch 5' adaptor carrying 12 random nucleotides introduced a unique molecular identifier onto each TCR beta cDNA molecule. Each sample yielded at least 2.5 million CDR3-containing paired-end reads. All of the RNA was converted into first-strand cDNA using the Mint cDNA synthesis kit, with a TRBC-specific oligonucleotide serving as the primer. Following uracil-DNA glycosylase treatment, all cDNA underwent a first 18-cycle PCR with the universal primers M1SS and BC2_uni_R. On the study's bioinformatics: For normalization, 1 million high-quality reads were randomly selected from each sample, with every read carrying a distinct molecular identifier. Instead of being binned into consensus sequences, reads with shared molecular identifiers were discarded. MiTCR, with a Q25 quality threshold and the strictest error-elimination algorithm, was used for CDR3 identification, clonotype clustering and error correction. A nonparametric unseen species model with Euler transformation was used to estimate lower-bound total TCR beta diversity. Starting from the raw public reads, TCRdb applied fastp trimming at Q25, assembled clones with MiXCR and retained in-frame beta chains. Entries are consolidated by CDR3 protein sequence, retaining the most common genes and DNA. TCRdb's processing, not the authors' own work, is the source of the V and J calls. Recorded for this sample are about 1.6 million distinct CDR3 sequences; around 35% of them occurred a single time. The top ten clones comprise 10% to 12% of the sample.

A remark on this clonotype: Its antigen remains undetermined. Qualities for individual bases were not recorded, and no much larger clone is one base off.

Sequencing input: blood. This TCR came from a woman aged 25 to 39 in good health. The chain uses TRBV28 and TRBJ1-2; the D gene is perhaps TRBD1, on 5 matching bases. For the CDR3, the sequence is CASTGTPGYGYTF. The DNA sequence reads TGTGCCAGTACCGGGACCCCCGGCTATGGCTACACCTTC.